The clone carrying this T cell receptor beta chain was picked up one time. Its antigen remains unknown. As to treatment: approximately 18 received Ad26.COV2.S at low or high dose, single or two shots; 5 received placebo; per-sample allocation not given. Sampling took place 63 days after the first vaccine or placebo injection. Data came from immunoSEQ multiplex PCR; TCRdb stores just in-frame clones and leaves some out. Counted here are about 320,000 clones, under 90% occurring once; the ten biggest clones make up approximately 5%. The data stem from a study of Ad26.COV2.S vaccination and SARS-CoV-2 variants. Study-level information: Ad26.COV2.S was injected intramuscularly once or twice, 56 days apart.

Overall study results and limits: Post-vaccination breadth of spike-specific CD8+ and CD4+ T cell responses was reportedly substantial.

Germline V CDR1 and CDR2: GTSNPN, SVGIG (reference sequence). This CDR3 contains 14 residues. The V end was cut by 4 bases, the J end by 3 bases, with 15 bases between. The chain links TRBV30 to TRBJ1-2; weak D call: TRBD1 (5 bases). The receptor comes from a person between 18 and 60 years old who received the Ad26.COV2.S COVID-19 vaccine or a placebo. The source material was peripheral blood, sampled in a trial of Ad26.COV2.S vaccine versus placebo. CDR3 nucleotides: TGTGCCTGGATTCGTACGGACACCTACTATGGCTACACCTTC. It yields the protein CAWIRTDTYYGYTF.